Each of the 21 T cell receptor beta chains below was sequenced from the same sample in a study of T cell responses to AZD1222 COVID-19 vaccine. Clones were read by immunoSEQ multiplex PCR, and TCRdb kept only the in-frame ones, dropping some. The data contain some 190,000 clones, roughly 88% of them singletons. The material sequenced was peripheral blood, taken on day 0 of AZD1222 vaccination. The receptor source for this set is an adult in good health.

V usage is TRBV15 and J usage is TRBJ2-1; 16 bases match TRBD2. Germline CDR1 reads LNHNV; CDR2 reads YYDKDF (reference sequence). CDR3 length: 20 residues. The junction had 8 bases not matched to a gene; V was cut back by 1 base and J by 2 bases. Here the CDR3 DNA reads TGTGCCACCAGCAGAGTAATGGGACTAGCGGGGGGGCTCACCTACAATGAGCAGTTCTTC. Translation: CATSRVMGLAGGLTYNEQFF.

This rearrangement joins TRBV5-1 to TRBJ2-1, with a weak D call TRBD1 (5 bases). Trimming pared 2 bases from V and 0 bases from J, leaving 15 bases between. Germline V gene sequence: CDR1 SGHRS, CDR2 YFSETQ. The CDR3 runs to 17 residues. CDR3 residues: CASSLQVSGSSYNEQFF. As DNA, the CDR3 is TGCGCCAGCAGCTTACAGGTCTCCGGTAGCTCCTACAATGAGCAGTTCTTC.

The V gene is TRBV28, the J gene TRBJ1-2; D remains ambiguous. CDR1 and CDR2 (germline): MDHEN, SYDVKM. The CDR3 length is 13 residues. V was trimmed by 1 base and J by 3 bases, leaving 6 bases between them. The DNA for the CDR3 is TGTGCCAGCAGTTTATCGGACGACTATGGCTACACCTTC. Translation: CASSLSDDYGYTF.

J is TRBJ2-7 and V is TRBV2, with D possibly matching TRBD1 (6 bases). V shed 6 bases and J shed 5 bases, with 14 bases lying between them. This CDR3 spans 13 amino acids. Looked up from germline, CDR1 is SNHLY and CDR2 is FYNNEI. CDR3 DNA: TGTGCCAGCAGCTTTGATTACAGGGACGAGCAGTACTTC. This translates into CASSFDYRDEQYF. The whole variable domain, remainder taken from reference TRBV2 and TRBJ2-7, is EPEVTQTPSHQVTQMGQEVILRCVPISNHLYFYWYRQILGQKVEFLVSFYNNEISEKSEIFDDQFSVERPDGSNFTLKIRSTKLEDSAMYFCASSFDYRDEQYFGPGTRLTVT.

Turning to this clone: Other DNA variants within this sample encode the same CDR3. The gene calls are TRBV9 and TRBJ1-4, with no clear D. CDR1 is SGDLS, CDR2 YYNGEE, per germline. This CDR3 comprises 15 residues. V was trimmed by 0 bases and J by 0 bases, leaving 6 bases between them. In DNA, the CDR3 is TGTGCCAGCAGCGTAGACGGGTCAACTAATGAAAAACTGTTTTTT. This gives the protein CASSVDGSTNEKLFF.

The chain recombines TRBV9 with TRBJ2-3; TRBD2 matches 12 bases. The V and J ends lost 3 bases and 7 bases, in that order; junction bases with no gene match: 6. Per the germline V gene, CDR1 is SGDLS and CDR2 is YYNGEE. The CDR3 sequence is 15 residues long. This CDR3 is CASSALAGGRYTQYF. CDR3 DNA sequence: TGTGCCAGCAGCGCCCTAGCGGGGGGGCGGTATACGCAGTATTTT.

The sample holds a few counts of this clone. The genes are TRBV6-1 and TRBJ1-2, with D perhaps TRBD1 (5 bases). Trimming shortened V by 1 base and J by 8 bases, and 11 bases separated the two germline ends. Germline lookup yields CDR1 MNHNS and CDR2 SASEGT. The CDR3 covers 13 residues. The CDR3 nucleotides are TGTGCCAGCAGTGAAGTAAGCCAGGGAGGCTACACCTTC. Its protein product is CASSEVSQGGYTF.

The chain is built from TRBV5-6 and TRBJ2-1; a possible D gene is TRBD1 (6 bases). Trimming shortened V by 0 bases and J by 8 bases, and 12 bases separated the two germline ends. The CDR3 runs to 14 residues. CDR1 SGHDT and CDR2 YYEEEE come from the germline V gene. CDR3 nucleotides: TGTGCCAGCAGCTTGGTGGGACAAGTCGATGAGCAGTTCTTC. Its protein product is CASSLVGQVDEQFF. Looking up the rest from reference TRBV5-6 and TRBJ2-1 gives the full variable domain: DAGVTQSPTHLIKTRGQQVTLRCSPKSGHDTVSWYQQALGQGPQFIFQYYEEEERQRGNFPDRFSGHQFPNYSSELNVNALLLGDSALYLCASSLVGQVDEQFFGPGTRLTVL.

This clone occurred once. The CDR3 DNA sequence: TGTGCCACCAGCAGTCTCAGACAGACCACCGGGGAGCTGTTTTTT. Its protein product is CATSSLRQTTGELFF. The chain carries TRBV15 and TRBJ2-2; TRBD1 is a possible D gene (5 bases). The CDR3 covers 15 residues. CDR1 is LNHNV and CDR2 is YYDKDF in the germline V gene (reference sequence). The V end lost 3 bases, the J end lost 4 bases, and 12 bases lay between the germline ends.

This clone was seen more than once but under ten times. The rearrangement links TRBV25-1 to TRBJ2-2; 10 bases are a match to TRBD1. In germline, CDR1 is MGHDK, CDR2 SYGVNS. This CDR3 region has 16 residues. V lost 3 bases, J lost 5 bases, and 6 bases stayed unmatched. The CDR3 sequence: CASSDPGQGPTGELFF. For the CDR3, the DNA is TGTGCCAGCAGTGACCCGGGACAGGGGCCGACCGGGGAGCTGTTTTTT. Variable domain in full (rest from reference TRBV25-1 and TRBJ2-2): EADIYQTPRYLVIGTGKKITLECSQTMGHDKMYWYQQDPGMELHLIHYSYGVNSTEKGDLSSESTVSRIRTEHFPLTLESARPSHTSQYLCASSDPGQGPTGELFFGEGSRLTVL.

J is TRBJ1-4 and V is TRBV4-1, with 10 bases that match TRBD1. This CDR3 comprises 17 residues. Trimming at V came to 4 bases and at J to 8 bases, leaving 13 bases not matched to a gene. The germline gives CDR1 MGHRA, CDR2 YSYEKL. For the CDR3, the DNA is TGCGCCAGCAGCCGCTTGGGGACAGGGGCATCTTCAGAAAAACTGTTTTTT. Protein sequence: CASSRLGTGASSEKLFF.

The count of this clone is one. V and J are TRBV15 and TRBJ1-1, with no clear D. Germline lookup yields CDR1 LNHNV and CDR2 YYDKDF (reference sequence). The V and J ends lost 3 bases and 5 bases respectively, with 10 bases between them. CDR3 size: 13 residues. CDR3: CATSSSLGTEAFF. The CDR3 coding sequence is TGTGCCACCAGCAGTTCCCTTGGGACTGAAGCTTTCTTT.

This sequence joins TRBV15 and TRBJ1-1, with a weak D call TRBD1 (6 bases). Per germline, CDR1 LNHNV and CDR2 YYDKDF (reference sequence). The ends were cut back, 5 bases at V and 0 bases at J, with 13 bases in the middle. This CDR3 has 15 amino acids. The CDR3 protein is CATSGRRDMNTEAFF. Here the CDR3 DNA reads TGTGCCACCAGCGGGCGCAGGGACATGAACACTGAAGCTTTCTTT.

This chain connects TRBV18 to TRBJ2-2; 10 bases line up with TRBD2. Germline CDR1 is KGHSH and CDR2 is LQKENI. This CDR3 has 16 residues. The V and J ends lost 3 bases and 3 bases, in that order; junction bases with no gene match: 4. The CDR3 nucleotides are TGTGCCAGCTCACCCCTAGCGGGGGTGGACACCGGGGAGCTGTTTTTT. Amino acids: CASSPLAGVDTGELFF. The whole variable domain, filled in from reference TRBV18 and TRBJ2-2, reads NAGVMQNPRHLVRRRGQEARLRCSPMKGHSHVYWYRQLPEEGLKFMVYLQKENIIDESGMPKERFSAEFPKEGPSILRIQQVVRGDSAAYFCASSPLAGVDTGELFFGEGSRLTVL.

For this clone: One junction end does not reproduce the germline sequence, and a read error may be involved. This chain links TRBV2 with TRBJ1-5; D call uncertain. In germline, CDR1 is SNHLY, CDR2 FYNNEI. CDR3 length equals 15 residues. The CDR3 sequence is CASREVTGGGQPQHF. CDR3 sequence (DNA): TGTGCCAGCAGGGAAGTGACGGGTGGCGGGCAGCCCCAGCATTTT.

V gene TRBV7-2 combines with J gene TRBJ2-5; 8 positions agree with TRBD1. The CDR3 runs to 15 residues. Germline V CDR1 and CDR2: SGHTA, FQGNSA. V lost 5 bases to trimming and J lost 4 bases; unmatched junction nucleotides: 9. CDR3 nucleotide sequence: TGTGCCAGCAGCCTAAACAGGGGGAATCGAGAGACCCAGTACTTC. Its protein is CASSLNRGNRETQYF.

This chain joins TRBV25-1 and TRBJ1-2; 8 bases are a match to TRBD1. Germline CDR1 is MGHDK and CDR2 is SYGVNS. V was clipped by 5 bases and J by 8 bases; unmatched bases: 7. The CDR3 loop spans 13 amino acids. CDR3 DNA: TGTGCCAGCAGTATAGGACAGGGTCGCGGCTACACCTTC. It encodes CASSIGQGRGYTF.

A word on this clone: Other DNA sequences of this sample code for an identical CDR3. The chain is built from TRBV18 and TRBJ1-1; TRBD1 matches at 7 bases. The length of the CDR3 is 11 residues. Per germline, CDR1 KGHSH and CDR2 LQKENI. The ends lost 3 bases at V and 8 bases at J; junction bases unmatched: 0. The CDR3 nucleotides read TGTGCCAGCTCACCGGACAGGGAAGCTTTCTTT. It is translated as CASSPDREAFF.

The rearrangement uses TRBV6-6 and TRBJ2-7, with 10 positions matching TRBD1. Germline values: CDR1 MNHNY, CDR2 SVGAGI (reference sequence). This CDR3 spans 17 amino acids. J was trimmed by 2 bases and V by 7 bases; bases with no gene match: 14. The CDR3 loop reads CASNRRSHGTGAYEQYF. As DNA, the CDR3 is TGTGCCAGCAATCGAAGATCTCATGGGACAGGGGCCTACGAGCAGTACTTC.

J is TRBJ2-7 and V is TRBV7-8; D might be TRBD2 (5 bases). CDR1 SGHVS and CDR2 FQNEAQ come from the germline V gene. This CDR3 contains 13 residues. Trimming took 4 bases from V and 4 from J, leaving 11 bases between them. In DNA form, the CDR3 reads TGTGCCAGCAGCTCCATCGGGGTTTACGAGCAGTACTTC. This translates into CASSSIGVYEQYF. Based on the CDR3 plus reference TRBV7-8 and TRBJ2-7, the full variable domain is GAGVSQSPRYKVAKRGQDVALRCDPISGHVSLFWYQQALGQGPEFLTYFQNEAQLDKSGLPSDRFFAERPEGSVSTLKIQRTQQEDSAVYLCASSSIGVYEQYFGPGTRLTVT.

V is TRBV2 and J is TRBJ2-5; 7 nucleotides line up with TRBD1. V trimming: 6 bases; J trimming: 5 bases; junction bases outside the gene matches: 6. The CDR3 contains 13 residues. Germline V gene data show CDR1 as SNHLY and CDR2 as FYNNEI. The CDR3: CASRRDREETQYF. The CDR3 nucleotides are TGTGCCAGCAGACGAGACAGGGAGGAGACCCAGTACTTC.